This TCR beta chain is drawn from a study of T cell responses to AZD1222 COVID-19 vaccine. Sequencing used immunoSEQ multiplex PCR; TCRdb keeps in-frame clones, though not all of them. This table holds roughly 80,000 clones, approximately 90% found once. The CDR3 sequence is 12 residues long. CDR1 is SEHNR and CDR2 is FQNEAQ in the germline V gene (reference sequence). V dropped 5 bases and J dropped 9 bases, with 12 bases sitting between them. The chain is built from TRBV7-9 and TRBJ2-3; D not resolved. The input for sequencing was peripheral blood, taken on day 0 of MenACWY control vaccination. This TCR derives from an adult in good health. The CDR3 region has the DNA TGTGCCAGCAGCCCTCCGGGCCAAACGCAGTATTTT. Amino acids: CASSPPGQTQYF.